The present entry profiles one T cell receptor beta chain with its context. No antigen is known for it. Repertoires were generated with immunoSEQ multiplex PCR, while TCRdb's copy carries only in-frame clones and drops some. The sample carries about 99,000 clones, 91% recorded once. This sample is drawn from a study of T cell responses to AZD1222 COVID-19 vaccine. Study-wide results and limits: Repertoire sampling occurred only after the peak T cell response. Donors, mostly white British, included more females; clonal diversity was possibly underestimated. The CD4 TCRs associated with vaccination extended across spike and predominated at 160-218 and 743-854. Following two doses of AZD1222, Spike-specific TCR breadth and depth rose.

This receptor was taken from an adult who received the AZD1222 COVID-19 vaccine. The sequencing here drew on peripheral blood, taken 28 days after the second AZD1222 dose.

The CDR3 is CASRSQGASSDTQYF. DNA for the CDR3: TGTGCCAGTAGATCACAGGGGGCATCTTCAGATACGCAGTATTTT. The V call is TRBV19, the J call TRBJ2-3; 9 nucleotides align to TRBD1. Trimming removed 6 bases from V and 4 bases from J; junction bases left unmatched: 8. The CDR3 runs 15 residues. Germline CDR1 reads LNHDA; CDR2 reads SQIVND (reference sequence).